This TCR beta chain is from a study of blood T cell repertoires in COVID-19. Across the study: Italy, Spain and the United States were the sources of the convalescent and acute COVID-19 samples. Nucleic acid was either cDNA or gDNA, and it came from T cells, B-cell-depleted T cells, or PBMCs.

Seattle patients were enrolled while actively infected and followed longitudinally. As processed by the authors: Amplification from reference gene primers served as the basis for estimated nucleated cell counts. Method: immunoSEQ multiplex PCR; TCRdb's copy keeps in-frame clones and lacks some. That table is the source of V, J and clone size, and D and trimming were worked out from the DNA. The sample shows roughly 260,000 clones, 75% to 95% of them seen only once. V lost 3 bases and J 6 bases, leaving 17 bases between the germline ends. Per germline, CDR1 LNHDA and CDR2 SQIVND (reference sequence). The CDR3 has 16 residues.

Sequenced: peripheral blood. This TCR derives from a person between 18 and 30 years old with COVID-19, enrolled during active disease. The chain recombines TRBV19 with TRBJ1-4, with D perhaps TRBD1 (6 bases). CDR3 residues: CASSIPRQVQHEKLFF. The CDR3 DNA sequence: TGTGCCAGTAGTATTCCACGACAGGTGCAACATGAAAAACTGTTTTTT.